A single sample is the source of the 14 T cell receptor beta chains below, sequenced in a study of blood T cells in healthy people across ages. The authors ran a second PCR of about 6 to 11 cycles using a sample-barcoded 5' primer and a J-beta primer mix. TCRdb reprocessed the 5' RACE reads via MiXCR and lists one record per CDR3 protein. The table has around 790,000 distinct CDR3 sequences, roughly 44% seen once. Material for sequencing was blood. All receptors derive from a man in his 60s in good health.

Comments on this clonotype: One end of the junction does not line up with germline, which may come from a read error. The chain employs TRBV7-9 and TRBJ2-5, with D perhaps TRBD1 or TRBD2 (5 bases each). This CDR3 is 15 amino acids long. Germline V CDR1 and CDR2: SEHNR, FQNEAQ (reference sequence). The CDR3 nucleotides are TGTACCAGCAGCCAGAAGGGACGGCCACAAGAGACCCAGTACTTC. It specifies CTSSQKGRPQETQYF.

The rearrangement uses TRBV11-2 and TRBJ1-1; no clear D. Germline CDR1 and CDR2: SGHAT and FQNNGV. V shed 4 bases and J shed 2 bases, with 11 bases lying between them. This CDR3 region has 14 residues. The CDR3 spells CASSYGRFNTEAFF. In nucleotides, the CDR3 is TGTGCCAGCAGCTACGGACGGTTTAACACTGAAGCTTTCTTT. The full variable domain, its missing parts supplied by reference TRBV11-2 and TRBJ1-1, is EAGVAQSPRYKIIEKRQSVAFWCNPISGHATLYWYQQILGQGPKLLIQFQNNGVVDDSQLPKDRFSAERLKGVDSTLKIQPAKLEDSAVYLCASSYGRFNTEAFFGQGTRLTVV.

V gene TRBV29-1 combines with J gene TRBJ2-7, with a tentative D call TRBD2 (7 bases). V lost 7 bases and J 0 bases, leaving 19 bases between the germline ends. CDR3 length: 15 residues. Germline V gene data show CDR1 as SQVTM and CDR2 as ANQGSEA. The CDR3 bases are TGCAGCGCACTGGGGGGGGCCAACCCCTCCTACGAGCAGTACTTC. As protein: CSALGGANPSYEQYF.

J is TRBJ2-3 and V is TRBV5-1; 14 bases match TRBD2. Germline loops: CDR1 SGHRS, CDR2 YFSETQ. The CDR3 covers 16 residues. Trimming took 4 bases from V and 6 from J; bases not matched to a gene: 7. CDR3 coding DNA: TGCGCCAGCAGCCAAATGACTAGCGGGGGGGCGGATACGCAGTATTTT. This gives the protein CASSQMTSGGADTQYF.

This clonotype has just a few counts. This sequence joins TRBV3-1 and TRBJ2-7, with TRBD2 matching 11 bases. CDR1 is LGHDT and CDR2 is YNNKEL in the germline V gene (reference sequence). V dropped 4 bases and J dropped 3; count of bases not matched to a gene: 2. This CDR3 contains 14 residues. DNA of the CDR3: TGTGCCAGCAGCCTGACTAGCGGGAACTACGAGCAGTACTTC. Its protein is CASSLTSGNYEQYF.

This clonotype has a handful of counts. V usage is TRBV10-3 and J usage is TRBJ2-5; 9 bases align to TRBD1. There are 15 residues in the CDR3. J was trimmed by 13 bases and V by 3 bases; bases with no gene match: 15. Germline V gives CDR1 ENHRY, CDR2 SYGVKD. The CDR3 DNA reads TGTGCCATCAGTGACCCGGACAGGGGAGGGAGGTCCCGGTACTTC. It is translated as CAISDPDRGGRSRYF.

As for this clonotype: A much larger clonotype is one base distant, so this may be a read error. This chain connects TRBV29-1 to TRBJ2-3, with D unclear. The CDR3 runs 11 residues. Germline V CDR1 and CDR2: SQVTM, ANQGSEA. CDR3: CSAKRIDKQYF. CDR3 nucleotide sequence: TGCAGCGCCAAGAGGATAGATAAGCAGTATTTT.

This clonotype was counted between two and nine times. The chain couples TRBV27 to TRBJ2-4; D unclear. The assigned J gene may be wrong: the sequence end matches TRBJ2-7 better. Germline CDR1 and CDR2: MNHEY and SMNVEV (reference sequence). The CDR3 is 13 residues long. Here the CDR3 DNA reads TGTGCCAGCAGTCGGGTCCCTCGAGACGAGCAGTACTTC. Translated: CASSRVPRDEQYF.

This clonotype has only a few counts. V gene TRBV28 combines with J gene TRBJ2-5, with no clear D. Between the trimmed V and J ends, which lost 4 bases and 5 bases, there was a span of 14 bases. This CDR3 is 14 amino acids long. The germline CDR1 and CDR2 sequences are MDHEN and SYDVKM. In DNA, the CDR3 is TGTGCCAGCAGTTCCCTCTTCCCACAGGAGACCCAGTACTTC. Amino acid sequence: CASSSLFPQETQYF.

The chain recombines TRBV20-1 with TRBJ2-7; 8 bases line up with TRBD2. CDR3 size: 15 residues. Germline V gene lookup returns CDR1 DFQATT and CDR2 SNEGSKA (reference sequence). The J segment lost 5 bases and the V segment lost 2 bases, leaving 11 bases of the junction unmatched. This CDR3 is CSARRAGGFRDEQYF. The CDR3 coding sequence is TGCAGTGCTAGACGTGCGGGAGGCTTCCGGGACGAGCAGTACTTC.

On this clonotype: Its ends do not fully match the called genes, so a read error is possible. CDR3 nucleotide sequence: TGTGCCGGCAGCTTAGTAATTGGAGGGGGCAGGGATACGCAGTATTTT. Translated, it gives CAGSLVIGGGRDTQYF. The chain joins TRBV7-2 to TRBJ2-3; D is perhaps TRBD1 (7 bases). Looked up from germline, CDR1 is SGHTA and CDR2 is FQGNSA. CDR3 size: 16 residues. The full variable domain, rest sourced from reference TRBV7-2 and TRBJ2-3, is GAGVSQSPSNKVTEKGKDVELRCDPISGHTALYWYRQSLGQGLEFLIYFQGNSAPDKSGLPSDRFSAERTGGSVSTLTIQRTQQEDSAVYLCAGSLVIGGGRDTQYFGPGTRLTVL.

The rearrangement links TRBV4-3 to TRBJ1-4; D uncertain. In germline, CDR1 is LGHNA, CDR2 YSLEER. The CDR3 totals 15 residues. Trimming took off 0 bases at V and 6 bases at J, with 11 bases between the two ends. CDR3 nucleotides: TGCGCCAGCAGCCAAGACCTACGGGTTCATGAAAAACTGTTTTTT. It yields the protein CASSQDLRVHEKLFF.

J is TRBJ1-1 and V is TRBV5-4; D is possibly TRBD1 (6 bases). CDR1 is SGHNT, CDR2 YYREEE, per germline (reference sequence). The CDR3 sequence is 15 residues long. V gave up 4 bases and J gave up 0 bases, with 13 bases separating them. Written as DNA, the CDR3 is TGTGCCAGCAGCATACAGGGCCCGGTGAACACTGAAGCTTTCTTT. This sequence encodes CASSIQGPVNTEAFF.

Of note for this clonotype: The CDR3 end shows no conserved phenylalanine or tryptophan, and so a read error is likely. The rearrangement uses TRBV6-2 or TRBV6-3 and TRBJ2-7, with 8 bases matching TRBD1. The germline V gene encodes CDR1 MNHEY and CDR2 SVGEGT. V lost 6 bases to trimming and J lost 6 bases; unmatched junction nucleotides: 7. The CDR3 is 13 residues long. The CDR3 sequence: CASSPRGLSEQYL. The CDR3 DNA reads TGTGCCAGCAGCCCCAGGGGGCTCTCCGAGCAGTACTTA.